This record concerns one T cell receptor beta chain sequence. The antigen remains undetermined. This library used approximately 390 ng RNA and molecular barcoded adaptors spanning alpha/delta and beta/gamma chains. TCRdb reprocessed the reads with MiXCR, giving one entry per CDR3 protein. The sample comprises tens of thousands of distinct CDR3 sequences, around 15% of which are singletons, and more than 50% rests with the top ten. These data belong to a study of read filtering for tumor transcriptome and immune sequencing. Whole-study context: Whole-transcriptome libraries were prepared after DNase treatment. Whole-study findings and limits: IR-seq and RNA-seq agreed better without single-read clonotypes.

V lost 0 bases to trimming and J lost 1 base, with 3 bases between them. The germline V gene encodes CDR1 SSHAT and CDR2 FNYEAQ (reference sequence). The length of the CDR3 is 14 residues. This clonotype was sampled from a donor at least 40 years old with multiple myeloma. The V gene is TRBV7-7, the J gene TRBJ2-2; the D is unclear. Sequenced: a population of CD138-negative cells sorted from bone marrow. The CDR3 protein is CASSLAKNTGELFF. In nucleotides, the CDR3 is TGTGCCAGCAGCTTAGCGAAGAACACCGGGGAGCTGTTTTTT.